The 14 T cell receptor beta chains reported below all come from one sample, sequenced in a study of CD4 T cells in relation to SARS-CoV-2 and coronaviruses. CD4+ T cells from unexposed donors were obtained before the COVID-19 pandemic (2011-2018). Isolation of CD4+ T cells took place after about 10 days in culture. No cognate antigen is known for these TCRs. Method: immunoSEQ multiplex PCR; TCRdb's copy keeps in-frame clones and lacks some. The data show 15,000 to 20,000 clones, approximately 80% seen once. Sequencing used CD4+ T cells from PBMCs, cultured in vitro. These TCRs come from a human donor in good health.

This clone was observed a handful of times. Here the CDR3 DNA reads TGTGCCAGCAGTGGAAGACTAGCGGGAGTAGGCGAGCAGTACTTC. Translated, it gives CASSGRLAGVGEQYF. J is TRBJ2-7 and V is TRBV2, with 12 bases matching TRBD2. V trimming: 4 bases; J trimming: 6 bases; junction bases outside the gene matches: 7. This CDR3 is built from 15 residues. Germline values: CDR1 SNHLY, CDR2 FYNNEI.

This clone was picked up one time. This chain links TRBV9 with TRBJ2-1, with 10 positions matching TRBD1. The CDR3 covers 18 residues. Germline V gene lookup returns CDR1 SGDLS and CDR2 YYNGEE. J was trimmed by 5 bases and V by 3 bases; bases with no gene match: 14. CDR3 in amino acids: CASSAEFPGQGINNEQFF. The CDR3 nucleotides read TGTGCCAGCAGCGCTGAATTTCCGGGACAGGGGATTAACAATGAGCAGTTCTTC.

This clone has a single count. The chain carries TRBV28 and TRBJ2-1; a possible D gene is TRBD2 (6 bases). Trimming pared 3 bases from V and 14 bases from J, leaving 17 bases between. The CDR3 runs 13 residues. CDR1 and CDR2 from the germline V gene are MDHEN and SYDVKM. CDR3 sequence reads: CASSFGGAELEFF. The DNA of the CDR3 is TGTGCCAGCAGTTTTGGAGGGGCAGAATTGGAGTTCTTC.

J is TRBJ2-7 and V is TRBV4-1; 8 bases line up with TRBD2. Germline V lookup: CDR1 MGHRA, CDR2 YSYEKL. The ends lost 2 bases at V and 5 bases at J; junction bases unmatched: 11. The CDR3 extends over 16 amino acids. In DNA, the CDR3 is TGCGCCAGCAGCCAACAAAATCTAGCGGGCCCAAACGAGCAGTACTTC. This sequence encodes CASSQQNLAGPNEQYF.

The chain is built from TRBV6-5 and TRBJ2-1, with unresolved D. The germline gives CDR1 MNHEY, CDR2 SVGAGI. V shed 4 bases and J shed 4 bases, with 5 bases lying between them. The CDR3 has 12 residues. CDR3 coding DNA: TGTGCCAGCAGTTCGTTGTACAATGAGCAGTTCTTC. Its protein is CASSSLYNEQFF.

This clone came up a few times. V usage is TRBV2 and J usage is TRBJ1-2; D unresolved. The germline gives CDR1 SNHLY, CDR2 FYNNEI. The CDR3 is made up of 10 amino acids. Trimming removed 1 base from V and 8 bases from J, with 2 bases in between. In DNA, the CDR3 is TGTGCCAGCAGTGAAGAGGGCTACACCTTC. The encoded protein is CASSEEGYTF.

The sample holds one count of this clone. The chain joins TRBV18 to TRBJ2-7; 9 bases align to TRBD2. V was pared by 3 bases and J by 5 bases, with 8 bases of the junction left unmatched. CDR3 length: 15 amino acids. Germline V gives CDR1 KGHSH, CDR2 LQKENI. Here the CDR3 DNA reads TGTGCCAGCTCACCGAGTGATAGCGGGAGAAACGAGCAGTACTTC. Amino acid sequence: CASSPSDSGRNEQYF. Combining the CDR3 with reference TRBV18 and TRBJ2-7 gives the whole variable domain NAGVMQNPRHLVRRRGQEARLRCSPMKGHSHVYWYRQLPEEGLKFMVYLQKENIIDESGMPKERFSAEFPKEGPSILRIQQVVRGDSAAYFCASSPSDSGRNEQYFGPGTRLTVT.

This clone was counted a single time. This CDR3 reads CASSEGQNNQPQHF. CDR3 bases: TGCGCCAGCAGTGAAGGACAGAACAATCAGCCCCAGCATTTT. V and J are TRBV10-2 and TRBJ1-5, with a possible D match to TRBD1 (6 bases). V was clipped by 3 bases and J by 3 bases, with 9 bases between them. This CDR3 is built from 14 residues. Germline CDR1 reads WSHSY; CDR2 reads SAAADI.

This chain uses TRBV3-1 (or the pseudogene TRBV3-2) with TRBJ2-1; TRBD2 agrees at 7 bases. The ends lost 1 base at V and 7 bases at J; junction bases unmatched: 1. This CDR3 has 13 residues. Germline assignment: CDR1 LGHDT and CDR2 YNNKEL (reference sequence). The chain's CDR3 is CASSQGGGNEQFF. CDR3 sequence (DNA): TGTGCCAGCAGCCAAGGGGGGGGGAATGAGCAGTTCTTC.

This chain links TRBV6-5 with TRBJ2-5; a weak D match, TRBD1 (5 bases). CDR3 length equals 12 residues. From germline, CDR1 is MNHEY and CDR2 SVGAGI. Trimming took 5 bases from V and 1 from J, leaving 5 bases between them. The DNA for the CDR3 is TGTGCCAGCAGTCAGGGCCAAGAGACCCAGTACTTC. Residues: CASSQGQETQYF.

V usage is TRBV12-5 and J usage is TRBJ2-4; 10 bases line up with TRBD1. Per the germline V gene, CDR1 is LGHNT and CDR2 is FRNRAP. This CDR3 spans 13 amino acids. After removal of 11 bases from V and 9 bases from J, the junction contained 10 bases not matched to a gene. The CDR3 DNA sequence: TGTGCTTCCGGGACAGGGGAGGGGCGCATTCAGTACTTC. Translation: CASGTGEGRIQYF.

The rearrangement uses TRBV12-5 and TRBJ2-7; 7 positions match TRBD1. Per the germline V gene, CDR1 is LGHNT and CDR2 is FRNRAP. The CDR3 runs to 15 residues. The V segment lost 2 bases and the J segment 3 bases; nucleotides outside the gene matches: 7. CDR3 bases: TGTGCTAGTGGTTTGATCGCCAGGGGGATCTACGAGCAGTACTTC. Its protein is CASGLIARGIYEQYF.

This sequence joins TRBV5-1 and TRBJ2-7, with 7 bases identical to TRBD1. The trim removed 2 bases at V and 3 bases at J, leaving 8 bases unmatched. The CDR3 is 15 amino acids. Germline assignment: CDR1 SGHRS and CDR2 YFSETQ. Here the CDR3 DNA reads TGCGCCAGCAGCTTTTTGGGGACAGAGAGCTACGAGCAGTACTTC. It encodes CASSFLGTESYEQYF.

The V call is TRBV5-4, the J call TRBJ2-5, with 9 bases that match TRBD2. V was clipped by 3 bases and J by 5 bases; unmatched bases: 5. Germline V gene sequence: CDR1 SGHNT, CDR2 YYREEE (reference sequence). CDR3 size: 14 residues. The CDR3 protein is CASSSGLARETQYF. CDR3 bases: TGTGCCAGCAGCTCGGGACTAGCCCGGGAGACCCAGTACTTC.